This entry lists 25 T cell receptor beta chains sequenced from one sample in a study of cytomegalovirus exposure and HLA in healthy donors. In the PCR, 60 Vbeta and 13 Jbeta primers were used. Sequencing was performed with immunoSEQ multiplex PCR; in TCRdb, only in-frame clones are kept and a portion is missing. The repertoire holds about 190,000 clones, with 77% as singletons. Material for sequencing was PBMCs. Receptor source: a woman under 40 in good health and CMV-seropositive.

The rearrangement links TRBV2 to TRBJ1-1, with 7 positions matching TRBD1. Per the germline V gene, CDR1 is SNHLY and CDR2 is FYNNEI. The length of the CDR3 is 14 residues. Trimming cost V 4 bases and J 3 bases; bases outside gene matches: 5. CDR3 residues: CASSGGGGDTEAFF. The CDR3 nucleotides are TGTGCCAGCAGTGGAGGGGGCGGGGACACTGAAGCTTTCTTT.

CDR3 bases: TGTGCCAGCAGCCGGGAGCCGCGGTCGTCCGGGGAGCTGTTTTTT. This gives the protein CASSREPRSSGELFF. This chain joins TRBV6-5 and TRBJ2-2; weak D call: TRBD2 (6 bases). Germline V gene sequence: CDR1 MNHEY, CDR2 SVGAGI. V lost 6 bases and J 6 bases, leaving 17 bases between the germline ends. The CDR3 has 15 residues.

The rearrangement links TRBV7-2 to TRBJ1-6; TRBD1 might be the D (6 bases). V was clipped by 4 bases and J by 9 bases, with 19 bases between them. The CDR3 is 16 residues long. Looked up from germline, CDR1 is SGHTA and CDR2 is FQGNSA. CDR3 sequence (DNA): TGTGCCAGCAGCTCGCGGCCTCGGGACACCCTTTCACCCCTCCACTTT. Translated, it gives CASSSRPRDTLSPLHF. Full variable domain (missing parts from reference TRBV7-2 and TRBJ1-6): GAGVSQSPSNKVTEKGKDVELRCDPISGHTALYWYRQSLGQGLEFLIYFQGNSAPDKSGLPSDRFSAERTGGSVSTLTIQRTQQEDSAVYLCASSSRPRDTLSPLHFGNGTRLTVT.

The V gene is TRBV4-1, the J gene TRBJ1-1; D is possibly TRBD1 (6 bases). V dropped 3 bases and J dropped 3 bases, with 14 bases sitting between them. The CDR3 extends over 15 amino acids. Germline CDR1 is MGHRA and CDR2 is YSYEKL. The DNA for the CDR3 is TGCGCCAGCAGCCAGCAGGGGTTCGGAGACACTGAAGCTTTCTTT. Protein: CASSQQGFGDTEAFF.

The chain combines TRBV10-3 with TRBJ2-1; TRBD1 aligns across 12 bases. Germline V gene lookup returns CDR1 ENHRY and CDR2 SYGVKD. This CDR3 has 14 residues. V shed 2 bases and J 9 bases; nucleotides not matched to a gene: 2. The CDR3 nucleotides are TGTGCCATCAGTGAGGGGACAGGGGGCTTTGAGCAGTTCTTC. Amino acid sequence: CAISEGTGGFEQFF.

CDR3 loop: CASNRQGDNQPQHF. In DNA, the CDR3 is TGTGCCAGCAACAGACAGGGGGACAATCAGCCCCAGCATTTT. The V gene is TRBV7-2, the J gene TRBJ1-5, with 9 bases lining up with TRBD1. The CDR3 covers 14 residues. The ends lost 7 bases at V and 3 bases at J; junction bases unmatched: 4. CDR1 and CDR2 (germline): SGHTA, FQGNSA.

The chain has TRBV10-2 and TRBJ2-7; tentatively, D is TRBD1 (5 bases). Germline CDR1 and CDR2: WSHSY and SAAADI. V dropped 1 base and J dropped 6 bases, with 13 bases sitting between them. This CDR3 has 14 residues. Here the CDR3 DNA reads TGCGCCAGCAGTGAGTGGACAAAGGCGACCGAGCAGTACTTC. This translates into CASSEWTKATEQYF.

This chain connects TRBV25-1 to TRBJ2-3; TRBD2 might be the D (5 bases). The length of the CDR3 is 16 residues. CDR1 is MGHDK, CDR2 SYGVNS, per germline. The V and J ends lost 0 bases and 0 bases respectively, with 10 bases between them. Here the CDR3 DNA reads TGTGCCAGCAGTGAATACGGCGGGCCCAGCACAGATACGCAGTATTTT. It yields the protein CASSEYGGPSTDTQYF.

This chain links TRBV27 with TRBJ2-3; 8 nucleotides agree with TRBD1. The V segment lost 6 bases and the J segment 3 bases; nucleotides outside the gene matches: 8. The CDR3 covers 15 residues. Germline V gene sequence: CDR1 MNHEY, CDR2 SMNVEV (reference sequence). The chain's CDR3 is CASRGRTGRTDTQYF. The CDR3 DNA reads as TGTGCCAGCAGGGGCCGGACAGGGAGGACAGATACGCAGTATTTT.

Points on this clone: The germline gene is not matched at one end of the junction; a read error may be the cause. The chain links TRBV2 to TRBJ1-6; TRBD1 matches 7 bases. The CDR3 covers 17 residues. From germline, CDR1 is SNHLY and CDR2 FYNNEI. CDR3 residues: CASSRQGVASDNSPLHF. CDR3 in DNA: TGTGCCAGCAGTCGGCAGGGGGTAGCCTCCGATAATTCACCCCTCCACTTT.

The chain uses TRBV5-6 and TRBJ2-5; TRBD1 matches 10 bases. CDR1 SGHDT and CDR2 YYEEEE come from the germline V gene. V lost 4 bases, J lost 4 bases, and 7 bases stayed unmatched. The CDR3 extends over 15 amino acids. CDR3 sequence (DNA): TGTGCCAGCAGCCTGGACAGGGGGAATTTAGAGACCCAGTACTTC. Amino acids: CASSLDRGNLETQYF.

This clone was counted between two and nine times. The rearrangement links TRBV7-9 to TRBJ2-2; D is uncertain. The length of the CDR3 is 14 residues. Trimming left V 0 bases short and J 6 bases short, with 8 bases between. Germline values: CDR1 SEHNR, CDR2 FQNEAQ (reference sequence). CDR3: CASSLAYQAGELFF. The CDR3 DNA is TGTGCCAGCAGCTTAGCTTACCAGGCCGGGGAGCTGTTTTTT.

The chain recombines TRBV19 with TRBJ1-2, with D perhaps matching TRBD1 (6 bases). Germline CDR1 LNHDA, CDR2 SQIVND (reference sequence). Trimming left V 1 base short and J 4 bases short, with 10 bases between. The length of the CDR3 is 14 residues. The CDR3 loop is CASSIGGGGYGYTF. The CDR3 DNA reads TGTGCCAGTAGTATAGGGGGGGGCGGCTATGGCTACACCTTC. The full variable domain, its missing parts supplied by reference TRBV19 and TRBJ1-2, is DGGITQSPKYLFRKEGQNVTLSCEQNLNHDAMYWYRQDPGQGLRLIYYSQIVNDFQKGDIAEGYSVSREKKESFPLTVTSAQKNPTAFYLCASSIGGGGYGYTFGSGTRLTVV.

The chain couples TRBV7-7 to TRBJ2-1; TRBD2 matches at 12 bases. Germline values: CDR1 SSHAT, CDR2 FNYEAQ (reference sequence). The CDR3 has 15 residues. V lost 3 bases and J lost 9; bases outside the gene matches: 6. The CDR3 bases are TGTGCCAGCAGCTTGACTAGCGGGAGTTACGGTGAGCAGTTCTTC. Translation gives CASSLTSGSYGEQFF.

In its sample, this clone was seen once. An end of the junction differs from the germline gene, which may be a read error. This chain joins TRBV4-3 and TRBJ2-4; 11 bases match TRBD2. Per the germline V gene, CDR1 is LGHNA and CDR2 is YSLEER. CDR3 length: 18 residues. CDR3 in amino acids: CTSSQVGTSGIAKNIQYF. The CDR3 region has the DNA TGCACCAGCAGCCAAGTCGGGACTAGCGGAATAGCCAAAAACATTCAGTACTTC.

The chain joins TRBV6-6 to TRBJ1-2; D not resolved. The CDR3 covers 14 residues. With 0 bases removed from V and 3 bases from J, the gap between germline ends came to 8 bases. The germline V gene encodes CDR1 MNHNY and CDR2 SVGAGI (reference sequence). The CDR3 DNA follows: TGTGCCAGCAGTTACTCGGAGGGCCACTATGGCTACACCTTC. Its protein is CASSYSEGHYGYTF.

The V gene is TRBV7-2, the J gene TRBJ2-3, with D perhaps TRBD2 (7 bases). In germline, CDR1 is SGHTA, CDR2 FQGNSA. The CDR3 has 15 residues. Trimming took off 7 bases at V and 4 bases at J, with 18 bases between the two ends. For the CDR3, the DNA is TGTGCCAGCATGGAATTGGGGGGGGCCGCAGATACGCAGTATTTT. It translates to CASMELGGAADTQYF.

The chain is built from TRBV27 and TRBJ2-7, with TRBD2 matching over 9 bases. In germline, CDR1 is MNHEY, CDR2 SMNVEV (reference sequence). The CDR3 loop spans 18 amino acids. The ends lost 2 bases at V and 2 bases at J; junction bases unmatched: 13. DNA of the CDR3: TGTGCCAGCAGTTTAGTAGCGGGAGTCAAATACCGTCCCTACGAGCAGTACTTC. Protein sequence: CASSLVAGVKYRPYEQYF.

The chain links TRBV6-6 to TRBJ2-5; 8 bases line up with TRBD1. The last part of the DNA fits TRBJ2-7 better; the J call may be wrong. Looked up from germline, CDR1 is MNHNY and CDR2 is SVGAGI (reference sequence). This CDR3 has 13 amino acids. CDR3 nucleotide sequence: TGTGCCAGCAGAGGGACAGGTTACAGCGAGCAGTACTTC. Its translation: CASRGTGYSEQYF.

The V gene is TRBV11-1, the J gene TRBJ2-1; 11 bases map to TRBD2. The trim removed 5 bases at V and 6 bases at J, leaving 3 bases unmatched. CDR3 size: 14 residues. The germline V gene encodes CDR1 SGHAT and CDR2 FQDESV (reference sequence). The CDR3 sequence is CASSTGLAANEQFF. CDR3 DNA: TGTGCCAGCAGCACGGGACTAGCGGCCAATGAGCAGTTCTTC.

In regard to this clone: Other DNA sequences in the same sample also yield this CDR3. The chain couples TRBV7-9 to TRBJ2-5, with TRBD2 matching over 15 bases. J lost 2 bases, V lost 3 bases, and 1 base had no gene match. Germline V gives CDR1 SEHNR, CDR2 FQNEAQ (reference sequence). CDR3 size: 16 residues. This CDR3 is CASSLGLAGGQETQYF. The CDR3 bases are TGTGCCAGCAGCTTGGGACTAGCGGGGGGACAAGAGACCCAGTACTTC.

The chain uses TRBV28 and TRBJ2-7; D might be TRBD1 (6 bases). Germline lookup yields CDR1 MDHEN and CDR2 SYDVKM. This CDR3 region has 15 residues. The V and J ends lost 7 bases and 3 bases respectively, with 19 bases between them. The CDR3 loop reads CASTVRRGLNYEQYF. The CDR3 region has the DNA TGTGCCAGCACCGTCCGCAGGGGTTTAAACTACGAGCAGTACTTC.

The chain uses TRBV5-1 and TRBJ2-3; 7 bases line up with TRBD2. V shed 5 bases, J shed 1 base, and the junction held 4 bases outside the gene matches. Germline values: CDR1 SGHRS, CDR2 YFSETQ. The CDR3 contains 14 residues. The CDR3 region has the DNA TGCGCCAGCAGGGCTAGCGGAGGCACAGATACGCAGTATTTT. The encoded protein is CASRASGGTDTQYF.

This rearrangement joins TRBV18 to TRBJ2-3; 13 nucleotides agree with TRBD2. Germline CDR1 and CDR2: KGHSH and LQKENI. The CDR3 runs to 16 residues. V was clipped by 6 bases and J by 3 bases; unmatched bases: 6. DNA for the CDR3: TGTGCCAGCTCCCTCGGGACTAGCGGGACAACAGATACGCAGTATTTT. It encodes CASSLGTSGTTDTQYF.

The chain employs TRBV7-9 and TRBJ1-6; possible D gene TRBD1, 6 bases. With 3 bases removed from V and 8 bases from J, the gap between germline ends came to 8 bases. Germline-derived CDR1 and CDR2 are SEHNR and FQNEAQ (reference sequence). There are 13 residues in the CDR3. The CDR3 loop reads CASSFGGDSPLHF. The DNA for the CDR3 is TGTGCCAGCAGCTTTGGGGGCGATTCACCCCTCCACTTT.